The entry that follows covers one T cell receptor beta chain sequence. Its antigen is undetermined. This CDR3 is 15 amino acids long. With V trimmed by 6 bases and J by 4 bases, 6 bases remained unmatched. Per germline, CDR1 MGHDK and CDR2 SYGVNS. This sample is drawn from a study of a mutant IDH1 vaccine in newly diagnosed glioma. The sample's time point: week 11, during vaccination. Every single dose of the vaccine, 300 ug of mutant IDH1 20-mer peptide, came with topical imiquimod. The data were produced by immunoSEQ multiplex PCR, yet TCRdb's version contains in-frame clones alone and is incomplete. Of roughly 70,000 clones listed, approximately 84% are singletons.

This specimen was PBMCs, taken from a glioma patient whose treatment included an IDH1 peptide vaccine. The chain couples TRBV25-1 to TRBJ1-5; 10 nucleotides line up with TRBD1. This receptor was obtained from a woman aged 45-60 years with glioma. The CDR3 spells CASSGGQGINQPQHF. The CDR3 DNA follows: TGTGCCAGCAGCGGGGGACAGGGGATTAATCAGCCCCAGCATTTT.